This T cell receptor beta chain derives from a study of cytomegalovirus exposure and HLA in healthy donors. Overall study results and limits: Associated with cytomegalovirus, according to the listing, were 150 to 200 TCR beta chains. Later analysis suggested links between common viral pathogens and several top significant clusters. In an earlier analysis, productive rearrangement rates for most beta V segments clustered near 87% or 30%.

Researchers ran the PCR with 60 Vbeta and 13 Jbeta primers. The protocol was immunoSEQ multiplex PCR, while the TCRdb copy is restricted to in-frame clones and leaves out a portion. This sample has over 150,000 clones, with roughly 80% found just once. Comments on this clone: Its antigen is unknown.

The receptor was isolated from a man between 25 and 39 years old in good health and CMV-seropositive. Sequenced material: PBMCs.

In DNA form, the CDR3 reads TGTGCCATCAGTAGGGGCGGGGGGGTTACCTACGAGCAGTACTTC. Protein: CAISRGGGVTYEQYF. V gene TRBV10-3 combines with J gene TRBJ2-7, with TRBD2 identical over 9 bases. Germline V gene data show CDR1 as ENHRY and CDR2 as SYGVKD. V was pared by 5 bases and J by 2 bases, with 7 bases of the junction left unmatched. The CDR3 runs 15 residues.